This entry is about one T cell receptor (beta chain). The data derive from a study of blood T cell repertoires in COVID-19. In the study overall: Specimens from acute and convalescent COVID-19 originated in the United States, Italy and Spain. From T cells, B-cell-depleted T cells, or PBMCs came the material, which was cDNA or gDNA.

In the study's own analysis: Reference gene primer amplification yielded estimated nucleated cell counts. Using immunoSEQ multiplex PCR, the repertoire was profiled, and TCRdb retains in-frame clones only, with some absent. V, J and clone size reflect that table, while D and trimming were determined from the DNA. This sample has about 380,000 clones, with around 85% found just once. The sample comprised peripheral blood. The receptor's source is a woman aged 18-35 years with acute or convalescent COVID-19.

The CDR3 protein is CATQDRANEQYF. CDR3 bases: TGTGCCACCCAGGACAGGGCCAACGAGCAGTACTTC. The chain joins TRBV10-3 to TRBJ2-7; 8 nucleotides agree with TRBD1. J gave up 5 bases and V 10 bases, and 7 bases lay outside the gene matches. The CDR3 extends over 12 amino acids. Germline V gene lookup returns CDR1 ENHRY and CDR2 SYGVKD.